In this sample, the clone carrying this TCR beta chain turned up a few times. The antigen is unknown. TCRdb used MiXCR to reprocess the 5' RACE reads, holding one entry per CDR3 protein. The sample lists some 69,000 distinct CDR3 sequences; 16% were seen once. This sample is part of a study of T-cell memory formation after mild COVID-19. Study in general: Most TCR clusters belonged to a single donor.

The germline CDR1 and CDR2 sequences are SGHKS and YYEKEE (reference sequence). V was trimmed by 0 bases and J by 3 bases, leaving 19 bases between them. There are 17 residues in the CDR3. General study findings and limits: Chiefly within CM and EM were the contracting CD4+ clones; CD8+ ones were within EMRA.

This chain links TRBV5-5 with TRBJ2-7, with D perhaps matching TRBD1 (5 bases). Sample: PBMCs or a T cell subset sorted from them (not recorded which). This clonotype was obtained from an adult woman who had mild COVID-19 (a few samples of this study predate the infection). Cell type and time point are not known. The CDR3 DNA reads as TGTGCCAGCAGCTTGGCGATCATCCAGGGTCCGTACTACGAGCAGTACTTC. Protein: CASSLAIIQGPYYEQYF.